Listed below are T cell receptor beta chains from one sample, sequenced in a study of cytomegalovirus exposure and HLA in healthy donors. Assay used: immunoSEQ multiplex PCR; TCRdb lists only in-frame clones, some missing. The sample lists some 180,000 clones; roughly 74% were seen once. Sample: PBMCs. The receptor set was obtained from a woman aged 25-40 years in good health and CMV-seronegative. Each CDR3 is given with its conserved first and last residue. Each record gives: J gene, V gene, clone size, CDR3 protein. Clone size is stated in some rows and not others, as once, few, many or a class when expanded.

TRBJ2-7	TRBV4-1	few	CASSQGTGGRSYEQYF
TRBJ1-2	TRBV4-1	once	CASSPTGALNGYTF
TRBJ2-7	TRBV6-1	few	CASRGTAVSYEQYF
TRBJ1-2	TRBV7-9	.	CASRGQARNYGYTF
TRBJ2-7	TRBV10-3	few	CATRPETGLSGGSSYEQYF
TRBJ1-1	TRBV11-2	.	CASSFWGETEAFF
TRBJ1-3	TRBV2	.	CASSETGLAGNTIYF
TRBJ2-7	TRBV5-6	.	CASSRTGFQTYEQYF
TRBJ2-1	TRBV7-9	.	CASSSRQNNEQFF
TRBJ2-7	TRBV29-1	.	CSVSHRAPSYEQYF
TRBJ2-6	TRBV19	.	CASSIRVASGANVLTF
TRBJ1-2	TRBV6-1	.	CASSEGQYPTQNGYTF
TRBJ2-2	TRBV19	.	CASSIRAGDVGELFF
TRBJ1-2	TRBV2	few	CASSARDFGYGYTF
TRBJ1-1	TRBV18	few	CASSQSRGTEAFF
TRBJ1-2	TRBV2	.	CASTYSGSGYTF
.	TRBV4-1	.	CASSQTGSSYEQYF
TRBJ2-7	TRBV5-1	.	CASSLAPGTSDYEQYF
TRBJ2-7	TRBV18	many	CASSPPGTDIGTSGYEQYF